The 30 T cell receptor beta chains below come from one sample, sequenced in a study of cytomegalovirus exposure and HLA in healthy donors. Vbeta (60) and Jbeta (13) primers were used in the PCR. TCRdb keeps only in-frame clones here, not all; method: immunoSEQ multiplex PCR. The table includes approximately 150,000 clones, around 76% detected once. The sample comprised PBMCs. The origin of the receptors is a man between 60 and 75 years old in good health and CMV-seronegative.

V usage is TRBV2 and J usage is TRBJ2-3, with 7 positions matching TRBD2. Germline V gene sequence: CDR1 SNHLY, CDR2 FYNNEI. This CDR3 has 13 amino acids. V shed 3 bases, J shed 5 bases, and the junction held 2 bases outside the gene matches. The CDR3 region is CASSDSGGDTQYF. In nucleotides, the CDR3 is TGTGCCAGCAGTGACTCGGGGGGAGATACGCAGTATTTT.

This chain joins TRBV25-1 and TRBJ1-2; D is unclear. Deletions cut 4 bases from V and 4 bases from J, with 16 bases between. The CDR3 loop spans 15 amino acids. Germline loops: CDR1 MGHDK, CDR2 SYGVNS. Written as DNA, the CDR3 is TGTGCCAGCAGTGGGGGAGCGGGGAGGATCTATGGCTACACCTTC. The encoded protein is CASSGGAGRIYGYTF.

This chain links TRBV29-1 with TRBJ2-3; 8 nucleotides align to TRBD2. V lost 4 bases to trimming and J lost 3 bases; unmatched junction nucleotides: 6. This CDR3 is 14 amino acids long. Germline V gene lookup returns CDR1 SQVTM and CDR2 ANQGSEA. CDR3 in DNA: TGCAGCGTTGTGGGGGCGGGGGGAACAGATACGCAGTATTTT. It encodes CSVVGAGGTDTQYF.

Only one count was recorded for this clone. The J gene is TRBJ2-2, the V gene TRBV10-1; the match to TRBD2 covers 8 bases. Losses at the gene ends were 3 bases for V and 7 bases for J; bases not matched to a gene: 7. This CDR3 has 15 residues. Germline CDR1 is WNHNN and CDR2 is SYGVQD (reference sequence). CDR3 sequence: CASSDPRLAFGELFF. The DNA of the CDR3 is TGCGCCAGCAGTGATCCAAGACTAGCGTTCGGGGAGCTGTTTTTT.

V gene TRBV5-1 combines with J gene TRBJ2-7, with a weak D call TRBD1 (6 bases). V was clipped by 0 bases and J by 0 bases, with 13 bases between them. Germline loops: CDR1 SGHRS, CDR2 YFSETQ. The CDR3 sequence is 16 residues long. CDR3 bases: TGCGCCAGCAGCTTGGCTCCGACAGGAAGCTCCTACGAGCAGTACTTC. Encoded protein: CASSLAPTGSSYEQYF.

V is TRBV11-2 and J is TRBJ2-5; 8 positions agree with TRBD2. TRBJ2-7 matches the DNA end more closely, so the J call is doubtful. Germline V CDR1 and CDR2: SGHAT, FQNNGV. This CDR3 comprises 15 residues. Written as DNA, the CDR3 is TGTGCCAGCAGCTTAGCCAGCGGGAGTTCCTACGAGCAGTACTTC. Amino acid sequence: CASSLASGSSYEQYF.

This chain links TRBV28 with TRBJ1-3; D gene ambiguous. Between the trimmed V and J ends, which lost 6 bases and 3 bases, there was a span of 12 bases. In germline, CDR1 is MDHEN, CDR2 SYDVKM. The CDR3 spans 14 residues. The CDR3 reads CASSPRAGGNTIYF. The CDR3, as DNA: TGTGCCAGCAGCCCAAGGGCGGGTGGAAACACCATATATTTT.

In its sample, this clone was seen once. The V call is TRBV5-6, the J call TRBJ2-7, with a possible D match to TRBD1 (6 bases). Per the germline V gene, CDR1 is SGHDT and CDR2 is YYEEEE. The ends were cut back, 4 bases at V and 2 bases at J, with 16 bases in the middle. There are 15 residues in the CDR3. The CDR3 sequence is CASSPDGQTTYEQYF. The CDR3 DNA reads as TGTGCCAGCAGCCCCGATGGACAGACGACCTACGAGCAGTACTTC.

The rearrangement joins TRBV2 to TRBJ2-6; maybe TRBD2 (6 bases). Trimming left V 7 bases short and J 4 bases short, with 17 bases between. This CDR3 has 16 amino acids. Germline-derived CDR1 and CDR2 are SNHLY and FYNNEI. The CDR3 nucleotides read TGTGCCAGCACACCAGGGCCGGAGGGGGGGGCCAACGTCCTGACTTTC. Translating gives CASTPGPEGGANVLTF.

The chain couples TRBV6-5 to TRBJ2-4; D is perhaps TRBD1 (6 bases). CDR3 size: 13 residues. The V end was cut by 6 bases, the J end by 7 bases, with 13 bases between. Germline CDR1 reads MNHEY; CDR2 reads SVGAGI. CDR3 coding DNA: TGTGCCAGCAGCTCGACAGGCGGGAACATTCAGTACTTC. Protein: CASSSTGGNIQYF.

The sample holds a few counts of this clone. The J gene is TRBJ2-7, the V gene TRBV5-3; 8 bases align to TRBD2. TRBV5-3 is an ORF; its function is uncertain. Unmatched junction bases numbered 5, after V lost 2 bases and J lost 4 bases. The CDR3 is 14 amino acids. CDR3 DNA sequence: TGTGCCAGAAGCTTCCGCGGGAGGAGATACGAGCAGTACTTC. It specifies CARSFRGRRYEQYF.

The gene calls are TRBV28 and TRBJ1-5; TRBD1 aligns across 7 bases. This CDR3 comprises 13 residues. V was pared by 10 bases and J by 4 bases, with 7 bases of the junction left unmatched. Looked up from germline, CDR1 is MDHEN and CDR2 is SYDVKM. The CDR3 DNA sequence: TGTGCCACAACTACAGGGGTAAATCAGCCCCAGCATTTT. Translated, it gives CATTTGVNQPQHF.

V usage is TRBV9 and J usage is TRBJ2-4; a weak D match, TRBD1 (6 bases). The ends were cut back, 0 bases at V and 15 bases at J, with 10 bases in the middle. The CDR3 consists of 11 residues. CDR1 and CDR2 from the germline V gene are SGDLS and YYNGEE. CDR3 sequence reads: CASSVGQAGYF. CDR3 DNA: TGTGCCAGCAGCGTAGGACAGGCGGGGTACTTC. The variable domain in full, with the rest retrieved from reference TRBV9 and TRBJ2-4, is DSGVTQTPKHLITATGQRVTLRCSPRSGDLSVYWYQQSLDQGLQFLIQYYNGEERAKGNILERFSAQQFPDLHSELNLSSLELGDSALYFCASSVGQAGYFGAGTRLSVL.

This clone was picked up one time. The chain employs TRBV7-9 and TRBJ2-2; 9 nucleotides line up with TRBD1. This CDR3 is built from 15 residues. Germline V gene sequence: CDR1 SEHNR, CDR2 FQNEAQ (reference sequence). J gave up 5 bases and V 5 bases, and 6 bases lay outside the gene matches. In DNA form, the CDR3 reads TGTGCCAGCAGCCCGACAGGGGGTCCTACCGGGGAGCTGTTTTTT. This codes for CASSPTGGPTGELFF.

The rearrangement uses TRBV5-1 and TRBJ2-7, with 7 bases identical to TRBD2. The CDR3 consists of 15 residues. The V gene end was trimmed by 3 bases and the J gene end by 2 bases; junction bases not matched to a gene: 8. CDR1 and CDR2 (germline): SGHRS, YFSETQ. CDR3 loop: CASSSRLAGTYEQYF. In nucleotides, the CDR3 is TGCGCCAGCAGCTCTCGACTAGCTGGGACCTACGAGCAGTACTTC.

The V and J genes are TRBV10-3 and TRBJ2-3, with 7 bases that match TRBD2. The CDR3 contains 16 residues. V shed 0 bases and J 1 base; nucleotides not matched to a gene: 4. Germline V lookup: CDR1 ENHRY, CDR2 SYGVKD. DNA for the CDR3: TGTGCCATCAGTGAGTCCGGACTAGTCCGCACAGATACGCAGTATTTT. Protein: CAISESGLVRTDTQYF.

The table lists this clone with a few counts. The chain recombines TRBV30 with TRBJ2-5; possible D gene TRBD1, 6 bases. The CDR3 consists of 12 residues. The germline CDR1 and CDR2 sequences are GTSNPN and SVGIG (reference sequence). Trimming cost V 8 bases and J 6 bases, with 16 bases left between them. CDR3 sequence (DNA): TGTGCCCGACAGGAAGGGAGCCAGACCCAGTACTTC. Its translation is CARQEGSQTQYF.

The rearrangement links TRBV27 to TRBJ2-3; a possible D gene is TRBD1 (7 bases). The V gene's germline CDR1 is MNHEY and CDR2 SMNVEV (reference sequence). CDR3 length equals 22 residues. V lost 4 bases and J 5 bases, leaving 37 bases between the germline ends. The CDR3 nucleotides read TGTGCCAGCAGTTGGTTGGAGGGGGCGCAACCACGTAACCCTTACCTGGGAGATACGCAGTATTTT. It encodes CASSWLEGAQPRNPYLGDTQYF.

This chain links TRBV7-2 with TRBJ2-7, with 11 bases that match TRBD1. The length of the CDR3 is 16 residues. Per the germline V gene, CDR1 is SGHTA and CDR2 is FQGNSA. V lost 1 base, J lost 3 bases, and 5 bases stayed unmatched. CDR3 DNA: TGTGCCAGCAGCTTAGGAGGGACAGGGGGGGGCTACGAGCAGTACTTC. Translated: CASSLGGTGGGYEQYF. The whole variable domain, remainder taken from reference TRBV7-2 and TRBJ2-7, is GAGVSQSPSNKVTEKGKDVELRCDPISGHTALYWYRQSLGQGLEFLIYFQGNSAPDKSGLPSDRFSAERTGGSVSTLTIQRTQQEDSAVYLCASSLGGTGGGYEQYFGPGTRLTVT.

The chain links TRBV6-6 to TRBJ1-5, with a weak D call TRBD1 (5 bases). The CDR3 is 13 residues long. V lost 5 bases and J lost 4, with 9 bases in between. Germline assignment: CDR1 MNHNY and CDR2 SVGAGI (reference sequence). This CDR3 reads CASSRTSNQPQHF. CDR3 nucleotide sequence: TGTGCCAGCAGTAGGACATCAAATCAGCCCCAGCATTTT.

J is TRBJ2-7 and V is TRBV7-2; a weak D match, TRBD2 (6 bases). The ends were cut back, 4 bases at V and 2 bases at J, with 9 bases in the middle. The CDR3 loop spans 13 amino acids. The V gene's germline CDR1 is SGHTA and CDR2 FQGNSA. The CDR3 DNA reads as TGTGCCAGCAGCTCGGACTACACCTACGAGCAGTACTTC. Encoded protein: CASSSDYTYEQYF.

In this sample, this clone turned up a few times. The rearrangement joins TRBV10-3 to TRBJ1-5; 8 bases map to TRBD1. V shed 2 bases and J 2 bases; nucleotides not matched to a gene: 8. In germline, CDR1 is ENHRY, CDR2 SYGVKD. The CDR3 sequence is 17 residues long. CDR3 protein: CAISEAGGAGGNQPQHF. The CDR3 nucleotides read TGTGCCATCAGTGAGGCAGGGGGCGCGGGGGGCAATCAGCCCCAGCATTTT.

This clone has a handful of counts. The V gene is TRBV15, the J gene TRBJ2-7; 7 bases fit TRBD2. The CDR3 consists of 17 residues. Per germline, CDR1 LNHNV and CDR2 YYDKDF (reference sequence). With V trimmed by 3 bases and J by 0 bases, 11 bases remained unmatched. The DNA of the CDR3 is TGTGCCACCAGCAGGGGAGCCCAGCGGGGACTCTCCTACGAGCAGTACTTC. Its translation: CATSRGAQRGLSYEQYF. Complete variable domain (other parts from reference TRBV15 and TRBJ2-7): DAMVIQNPRYQVTQFGKPVTLSCSQTLNHNVMYWYQQKSSQAPKLLFHYYDKDFNNEADTPDNFQSRRPNTSFCFLDIRSPGLGDTAMYLCATSRGAQRGLSYEQYFGPGTRLTVT.

This chain uses TRBV5-1 with TRBJ2-7; D perhaps matches TRBD2 (6 bases). V lost 5 bases and J 1 base, leaving 13 bases between the germline ends. Germline V CDR1 and CDR2: SGHRS, YFSETQ. CDR3 length equals 14 residues. The CDR3 loop is CASSSEGRSYEQYF. CDR3 nucleotide sequence: TGCGCCAGCAGTAGTGAGGGGAGGTCCTACGAGCAGTACTTC.

This clone was found once. This rearrangement joins TRBV7-2 to TRBJ2-4; TRBD1 is a possible D gene (5 bases). Deletions cut 1 base from V and 7 bases from J, with 11 bases between. CDR1 SGHTA and CDR2 FQGNSA come from the germline V gene. This CDR3 is 14 amino acids long. CDR3 DNA sequence: TGTGCCAGCAGCTTAGAAGTGGGGCTGAACATTCAGTACTTC. This codes for CASSLEVGLNIQYF.

The CDR3 spells CATAPLRGGTEAFF. The CDR3 DNA reads TGTGCCACCGCCCCCCTCCGGGGGGGGACTGAAGCTTTCTTT. The V call is TRBV6-5, the J call TRBJ1-1, with D possibly being TRBD1 (5 bases). CDR3 length equals 14 residues. Germline V gene sequence: CDR1 MNHEY, CDR2 SVGAGI. V lost 10 bases and J lost 5, with 20 bases in between.

The V call is TRBV6-1, the J call TRBJ1-6; 10 bases map to TRBD1. The V segment lost 6 bases and the J segment 10 bases; nucleotides outside the gene matches: 6. The CDR3 extends over 14 amino acids. Germline V gene data show CDR1 as MNHNS and CDR2 as SASEGT. In DNA form, the CDR3 reads TGTGCCAGCAGGCGACAGGGGGCAGAGTCACCCCTCCACTTT. Translation: CASRRQGAESPLHF.

The V and J genes are TRBV19 and TRBJ2-1; maybe TRBD1 (5 bases). The germline V and J ends were trimmed by 3 bases and 6 bases, with 12 bases remaining between them. The CDR3 loop spans 14 amino acids. Germline loops: CDR1 LNHDA, CDR2 SQIVND (reference sequence). CDR3 in DNA: TGTGCCAGTAGTATGACAGATGTGGGCAATGAGCAGTTCTTC. Amino acid sequence: CASSMTDVGNEQFF. Supplemented by reference TRBV19 and TRBJ2-1, the full variable domain reads DGGITQSPKYLFRKEGQNVTLSCEQNLNHDAMYWYRQDPGQGLRLIYYSQIVNDFQKGDIAEGYSVSREKKESFPLTVTSAQKNPTAFYLCASSMTDVGNEQFFGPGTRLTVL.

The chain carries TRBV2 and TRBJ2-5; TRBD1 is a possible D gene (6 bases). The CDR3 loop spans 14 amino acids. Germline V CDR1 and CDR2: SNHLY, FYNNEI. V gave up 7 bases and J gave up 2 bases, with 14 bases separating them. For the CDR3, the DNA is TGTGCCAGCAAATACCGACAGGATCAAGAGACCCAGTACTTC. This gives the protein CASKYRQDQETQYF. The full variable domain, rest sourced from reference TRBV2 and TRBJ2-5, is EPEVTQTPSHQVTQMGQEVILRCVPISNHLYFYWYRQILGQKVEFLVSFYNNEISEKSEIFDDQFSVERPDGSNFTLKIRSTKLEDSAMYFCASKYRQDQETQYFGPGTRLLVL.

V is TRBV5-5 and J is TRBJ1-2, with D tentatively TRBD1 (6 bases). Trimming left V 5 bases short and J 4 bases short, with 9 bases between. Germline values: CDR1 SGHKS, CDR2 YYEKEE (reference sequence). CDR3 length: 12 amino acids. The CDR3 coding sequence is TGTGCCAGCAGGGAGGACAGCTATGGCTACACCTTC. It is translated as CASREDSYGYTF.